This T cell receptor (beta chain) was found in a study of T cell repertoires in cytomegalovirus infection (dated by TCRdb to between 2018 and 2021). At the level of the whole study: Donor HLA type was relevant to the analysis, as public TCR beta signatures indicated carriage of CMV infection together with the matching HLA type.

For this chain, trimming is 7 bases at the V end and 3 bases at the J end, and the number of junction bases without a gene match is 2. Based on the germline V gene, the CDR1 and CDR2 sequences are ENHRY and SYGVKD. Measured from the cysteine to the phenylalanine, the CDR3 is 14 residues long. The retained sequence is limited to the CDR3, 42 bases, with the frame set at the first base. The research as a whole found: In the ex vivo response, HLA-C-restricted CMV-specific TCR beta clonotypes were dominant, and in two of eight donors the single most frequent clonotype came from this HLA-C-restricted group. In both this cohort and an independent roughly 330-donor cohort, the cumulative frequency of public TCR beta family members distinguished carriers of CMV infection plus the relevant HLA type.

Sequenced using an Illumina HiSeq 1500. Using fastp at Q25 and MiXCR, TCRdb reprocessed the public reads and kept productive beta chains. Every entry covers one CDR3 protein and lists the most common genes and DNA from its rows. The sample data list 270,000 or so distinct CDR3 sequences, and around 15% of these were observed just once. Over 40% of the sample is held by the ten biggest clonotypes. A few counts support this clonotype. What this receptor recognizes is not known. No much larger clonotype is one base removed from it; base qualities were not supplied. The rearranged chain carries TRBV10-3 and TRBJ2-5, and 13 junction bases match TRBD2. Sample: CD8+ T cells from PBMCs. The receptor's source is a human donor in good health (CMV status not recorded). Some clones in this sample may be carry-over from other donors' samples. The CDR3 in this case is CAIKGTSGKETQYF. The DNA sequence is TGTGCCATCAAAGGGACTAGCGGGAAAGAGACCCAGTACTTC.